The rows below give T cell receptor beta chains drawn from one sample of a study of cytomegalovirus exposure and HLA in healthy donors. The assay was immunoSEQ multiplex PCR, and TCRdb's table has in-frame clones only and misses some. The repertoire consists of nearly 110,000 clones, with around 82% occurring once and the leading ten covering about 1.6%. Material: PBMCs. The receptors derive from a man aged 50-60 years in good health and CMV-seronegative. The CDR3 runs from the conserved cysteine through the conserved F or W. Fields, in order: D gene, V gene, clone size, CDR3 length, J gene, CDR3 DNA, CDR3 protein. A D gene is named only where the DNA matches it firmly. Size is stated for part of the rows, as once, few or many counts, or as a class when the clone is expanded.

d_call: TRBD1; v_call: TRBV5-5; clone_size: NA; cdr3_length: 14; j_call: TRBJ1-4; cdr3_nt: TGTGCCAGCAGCTCCGGGACAGGGGATGAAAAACTGTTTTTT; cdr3_aa: CASSSGTGDEKLFF
d_call: TRBD2; v_call: TRBV5-6; clone_size: NA; cdr3_length: 16; j_call: TRBJ2-1; cdr3_nt: TGTGCCAGCAGCCCAGCGGGGCTAGGCTCCTACAATGAGCAGTTCTTC; cdr3_aa: CASSPAGLGSYNEQFF
d_call: NA; v_call: TRBV28; clone_size: NA; cdr3_length: 13; j_call: TRBJ1-1; cdr3_nt: TGTGCCAGCATGGCGGGTTTGAGCACTGAAGCTTTCTTT; cdr3_aa: CASMAGLSTEAFF
d_call: NA; v_call: TRBV7-9; clone_size: NA; cdr3_length: 13; j_call: TRBJ1-1; cdr3_nt: TGTGCCAGCAGCTTAGACGGGGGGACTGAAGCTTTCTTT; cdr3_aa: CASSLDGGTEAFF
d_call: TRBD1; v_call: TRBV9; clone_size: NA; cdr3_length: 15; j_call: TRBJ1-2; cdr3_nt: TGTGCCAGCAGCCTGTATGAAGGGGGCGCGGGTGGCTACACCTTC; cdr3_aa: CASSLYEGGAGGYTF
d_call: NA; v_call: TRBV6-1; clone_size: NA; cdr3_length: 13; j_call: TRBJ2-5; cdr3_nt: TGTGCCAGCAGTGAATCCCAGGGGGGGACCCAGTACTTC; cdr3_aa: CASSESQGGTQYF
d_call: NA; v_call: TRBV7-8; clone_size: once; cdr3_length: 17; j_call: TRBJ1-3; cdr3_nt: TGTGCCAGCAGCTTAGAGGGCAGGACAGTCTCTGGAAACACCATATATTTT; cdr3_aa: CASSLEGRTVSGNTIYF
d_call: TRBD1; v_call: TRBV6-1; clone_size: NA; cdr3_length: 13; j_call: TRBJ2-5; cdr3_nt: TGTGCCAGCAGTTTCCAGGGGGAAGAGACCCAGTACTTC; cdr3_aa: CASSFQGEETQYF
d_call: NA; v_call: TRBV6-1; clone_size: NA; cdr3_length: 15; j_call: TRBJ2-6; cdr3_nt: TGTGCCAGCAGTGTGGTGAGCTCTGGGGCCAACGTCCTGACTTTC; cdr3_aa: CASSVVSSGANVLTF
d_call: TRBD1; v_call: TRBV7-9; clone_size: few; cdr3_length: 15; j_call: TRBJ1-4; cdr3_nt: TGTGCCAGCAGTTCGAGGGGACAGGAGGGTGAAAAACTGTTTTTT; cdr3_aa: CASSSRGQEGEKLFF
d_call: NA; v_call: TRBV5-8; clone_size: NA; cdr3_length: 16; j_call: TRBJ1-6; cdr3_nt: TGTGCCAGCACCGAGGCCCTGGACACCTATAATTCACCCCTCCACTTT; cdr3_aa: CASTEALDTYNSPLHF